These 19 T cell receptor beta chains share one sample of origin, sequenced in a study of T cell responses to AZD1222 COVID-19 vaccine. The method was immunoSEQ multiplex PCR; TCRdb's version includes in-frame clones alone and lacks a portion of them. The sample records 110,000 to 150,000 clones, roughly 88% being singletons. The material was peripheral blood, obtained on day 0 of AZD1222 vaccination. These receptors originate from an adult in good health.

The chain links TRBV2 to TRBJ2-5; D might be TRBD2 (6 bases). Germline V gene lookup returns CDR1 SNHLY and CDR2 FYNNEI. The V gene lost 8 bases and the J gene lost 6 bases, with 13 bases spanning the gap. This CDR3 has 12 residues. In nucleotides, the CDR3 is TGTGCCAGCGGGGGGACGATTAAGACCCAGTACTTC. Translation gives CASGGTIKTQYF.

Only one count was recorded for this clone. The rearrangement links TRBV30 to TRBJ1-1, with no clear D. Germline CDR1 is GTSNPN and CDR2 is SVGIG (reference sequence). V was clipped by 5 bases and J by 0 bases, with 7 bases between them. The CDR3 covers 12 residues. The CDR3 sequence is CAWGEMNTEAFF. The CDR3 bases are TGTGCCTGGGGCGAGATGAACACTGAAGCTTTCTTT.

This sequence joins TRBV29-1 and TRBJ1-1; a weak D match, TRBD1 (5 bases). Trimming took off 3 bases at V and 8 bases at J, with 16 bases between the two ends. CDR1 is SQVTM and CDR2 is ANQGSEA in the germline V gene. The CDR3 is 13 residues long. The CDR3, as DNA: TGCAGCGTTGATTGGGGCGAAATAAGGGAAGCTTTCTTT. It specifies CSVDWGEIREAFF.

The chain couples TRBV6-2 or TRBV6-3 to TRBJ2-1; no definite D call. This CDR3 is 15 amino acids long. With 0 bases removed from V and 5 bases from J, the gap between germline ends came to 11 bases. Germline V gene data show CDR1 as MNHEY and CDR2 as SVGEGT. DNA for the CDR3: TGTGCCAGCAGTTACTCCTGGACGGCTAACAATGAGCAGTTCTTC. Residues: CASSYSWTANNEQFF.

This clone was observed a handful of times. J is TRBJ1-2 and V is TRBV14; tentative D call: TRBD1 (5 bases). This CDR3 has 15 amino acids. Trimming cost V 1 base and J 4 bases, with 13 bases left between them. CDR1 and CDR2 (germline): SGHDN, FVKESK. CDR3 sequence reads: CASSQASGDPYGYTF. The CDR3 coding sequence is TGTGCCAGCAGCCAAGCCTCGGGGGATCCCTATGGCTACACCTTC.

J is TRBJ2-1 and V is TRBV13; 9 bases line up with TRBD2. The CDR3 has 20 amino acids. J was trimmed by 0 bases and V by 0 bases; bases with no gene match: 12. The germline V gene encodes CDR1 PRHDT and CDR2 FYEKMQ (reference sequence). CDR3 loop: CASSLGPGTSRLSSYNEQFF. The CDR3 DNA reads TGTGCCAGCAGCTTAGGCCCCGGGACTAGCAGACTCAGCTCCTACAATGAGCAGTTCTTC.

The chain joins TRBV7-8 to TRBJ1-2, with TRBD1 matching over 9 bases. This CDR3 contains 14 residues. The V segment lost 5 bases and the J segment 5 bases; nucleotides outside the gene matches: 6. The V gene's germline CDR1 is SGHVS and CDR2 FQNEAQ. CDR3 in amino acids: CASSVVQGAYGYTF. CDR3 nucleotide sequence: TGTGCCAGCAGCGTTGTACAGGGGGCGTATGGCTACACCTTC.

The chain combines TRBV18 with TRBJ1-1; the D is unclear. CDR1 and CDR2 (germline): KGHSH, LQKENI. Deletions cut 5 bases from V and 13 bases from J, with 17 bases between. The CDR3 sequence is 12 residues long. The CDR3 protein is CASSADKSFNFF. As DNA, the CDR3 is TGTGCCAGCTCAGCCGACAAGTCCTTTAATTTCTTT.

The chain uses TRBV29-1 and TRBJ1-2; D is uncertain. V was trimmed by 7 bases and J by 8 bases, leaving 14 bases between them. This CDR3 has 11 residues. The germline gives CDR1 SQVTM, CDR2 ANQGSEA. This CDR3 is CSAGVIEGYTF. Here the CDR3 DNA reads TGCAGCGCCGGGGTAATAGAGGGCTACACCTTC.

V and J are TRBV6-2 or TRBV6-3 and TRBJ2-5; no clear D. Germline-derived CDR1 and CDR2 are MNHEY and SVGEGT. The CDR3 sequence is 14 residues long. V lost 2 bases and J lost 4, with 11 bases in between. The CDR3 DNA sequence: TGTGCCAGCAGTTACCTCCATGGTGGAGAGACCCAGTACTTC. It codes for CASSYLHGGETQYF.

The chain combines TRBV18 with TRBJ1-6; D remains ambiguous. The CDR3 consists of 13 residues. V was trimmed by 6 bases and J by 8 bases, leaving 11 bases between them. Per the germline V gene, CDR1 is KGHSH and CDR2 is LQKENI. The CDR3 reads CASSRTDDSPLHF. The CDR3 coding sequence is TGTGCCAGCTCCAGGACTGACGATTCACCCCTCCACTTT.

The rearrangement links TRBV4-3 to TRBJ2-1; 11 nucleotides line up with TRBD2. CDR1 and CDR2 from the germline V gene are LGHNA and YSLEER. This CDR3 spans 19 amino acids. The V segment lost 0 bases and the J segment 8 bases; nucleotides outside the gene matches: 15. The DNA for the CDR3 is TGCGCCAGCAGCCAAGATCTTGGGAGGGCTAGCGGGAGGCCGGATGAGCAGTTCTTC. Translated: CASSQDLGRASGRPDEQFF.

Only a few counts were recorded for this clone. The chain combines TRBV5-1 with TRBJ2-7, with D possibly being TRBD2 (7 bases). Between the trimmed V and J ends, which lost 0 bases and 6 bases, there was a span of 13 bases. CDR3 length: 14 residues. Germline V gene data show CDR1 as SGHRS and CDR2 as YFSETQ. The CDR3 sequence: CASSLERDTAEQYF. CDR3 bases: TGCGCCAGCAGCTTGGAGCGGGACACGGCCGAGCAGTACTTC.

The chain recombines TRBV4-3 with TRBJ2-7; a possible D gene is TRBD2 (5 bases). The CDR3 has 15 residues. The V and J ends lost 1 base and 3 bases respectively, with 13 bases between them. Germline lookup yields CDR1 LGHNA and CDR2 YSLEER. The CDR3 nucleotides read TGCGCCAGCAGCCAAGGGCCGGGGTTGAACTACGAGCAGTACTTC. This codes for CASSQGPGLNYEQYF.

The chain joins TRBV11-2 to TRBJ2-3, with D perhaps TRBD2 (5 bases). This CDR3 region has 14 residues. V was cut by 1 base and J by 4 bases, with 9 bases left in between. Germline V gene data show CDR1 as SGHAT and CDR2 as FQNNGV. CDR3 DNA sequence: TGTGCCAGCAGCTTAGGAGGGAGTGCAGATACGCAGTATTTT. Translating gives CASSLGGSADTQYF.

J is TRBJ2-5 and V is TRBV7-2, with 14 nucleotides matching TRBD2. CDR3 length: 17 residues. Germline-derived CDR1 and CDR2 are SGHTA and FQGNSA. V gave up 4 bases and J gave up 7 bases; unmatched junction bases: 11. The CDR3 coding sequence is TGTGCCAGCAGCTCCCAGACTAGCGGGAGGGCCATCGGGACCCAGTACTTC. Translation gives CASSSQTSGRAIGTQYF.

The chain has TRBV7-2 and TRBJ2-2; either TRBD1 or TRBD2 may supply D (6 bases each). CDR1 is SGHTA, CDR2 FQGNSA, per germline. There are 14 residues in the CDR3. V lost 3 bases and J 6 bases, leaving 11 bases between the germline ends. The CDR3 reads CASSFSRGAGELFF. The CDR3 DNA is TGTGCCAGCAGCTTTTCAAGGGGGGCCGGGGAGCTGTTTTTT.

The rearrangement joins TRBV9 to TRBJ1-3; D is unclear. The CDR3 extends over 16 amino acids. Between the trimmed V and J ends, which lost 3 bases and 5 bases, there was a span of 18 bases. Germline V gene lookup returns CDR1 SGDLS and CDR2 YYNGEE. The CDR3 sequence is CASSAPPQENRNTIYF. CDR3 coding DNA: TGTGCCAGCAGCGCCCCTCCCCAGGAGAACCGAAACACCATATATTTT.

J is TRBJ2-2 and V is TRBV27; 11 bases map to TRBD2. Germline CDR1 and CDR2: MNHEY and SMNVEV (reference sequence). With V trimmed by 1 base and J by 2 bases, 6 bases remained unmatched. The CDR3 contains 18 residues. In DNA, the CDR3 is TGTGCCAGCAGTTTATTTTGGAGACTAGCGGGAAACACCGGGGAGCTGTTTTTT. This gives the protein CASSLFWRLAGNTGELFF.